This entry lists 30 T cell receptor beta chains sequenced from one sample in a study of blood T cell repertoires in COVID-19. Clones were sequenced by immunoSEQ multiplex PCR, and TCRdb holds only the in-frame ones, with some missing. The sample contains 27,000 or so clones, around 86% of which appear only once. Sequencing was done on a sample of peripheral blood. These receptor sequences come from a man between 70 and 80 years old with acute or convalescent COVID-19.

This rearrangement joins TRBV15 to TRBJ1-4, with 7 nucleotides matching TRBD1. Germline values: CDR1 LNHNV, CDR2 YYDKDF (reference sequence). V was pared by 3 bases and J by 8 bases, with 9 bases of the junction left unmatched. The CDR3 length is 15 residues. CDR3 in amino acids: CATSRSGTAREKLFF. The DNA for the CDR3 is TGTGCCACCAGCAGGTCCGGGACAGCTCGGGAAAAACTGTTTTTT.

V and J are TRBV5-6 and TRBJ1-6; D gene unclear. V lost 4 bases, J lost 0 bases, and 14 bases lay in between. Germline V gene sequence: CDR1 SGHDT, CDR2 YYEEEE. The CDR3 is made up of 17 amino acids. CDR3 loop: CASSPRSTSSYNSPLHF. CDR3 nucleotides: TGTGCCAGCAGCCCGAGGTCAACGAGCTCCTATAATTCACCCCTCCACTTT.

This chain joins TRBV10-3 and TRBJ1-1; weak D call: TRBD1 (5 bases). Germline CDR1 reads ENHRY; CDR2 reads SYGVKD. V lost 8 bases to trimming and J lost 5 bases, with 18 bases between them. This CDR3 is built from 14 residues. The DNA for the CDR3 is TGTGCCATCGGGACGGGGGTCCTGGGAACTGAAGCTTTCTTT. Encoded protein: CAIGTGVLGTEAFF.

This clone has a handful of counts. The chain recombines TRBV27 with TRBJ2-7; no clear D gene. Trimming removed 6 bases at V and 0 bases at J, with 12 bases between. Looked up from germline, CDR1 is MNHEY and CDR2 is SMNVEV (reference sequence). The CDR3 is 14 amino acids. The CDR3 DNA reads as TGTGCCAGCAGGACCAGGCCCGACTCCTACGAGCAGTACTTC. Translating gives CASRTRPDSYEQYF.

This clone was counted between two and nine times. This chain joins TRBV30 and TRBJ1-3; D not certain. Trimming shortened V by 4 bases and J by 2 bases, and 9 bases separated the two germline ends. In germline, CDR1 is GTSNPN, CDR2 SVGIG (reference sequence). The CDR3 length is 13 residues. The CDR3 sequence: CAWTTHAGNTIYF. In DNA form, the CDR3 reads TGTGCCTGGACGACTCACGCTGGAAACACCATATATTTT. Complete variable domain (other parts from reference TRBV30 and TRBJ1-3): SQTIHQWPATLVQPVGSPLSLECTVEGTSNPNLYWYRQAAGRGLQLLFYSVGIGQISSEVPQNLSASRPQDRQFILSSKKLLLSDSGFYLCAWTTHAGNTIYFGEGSWLTVV.

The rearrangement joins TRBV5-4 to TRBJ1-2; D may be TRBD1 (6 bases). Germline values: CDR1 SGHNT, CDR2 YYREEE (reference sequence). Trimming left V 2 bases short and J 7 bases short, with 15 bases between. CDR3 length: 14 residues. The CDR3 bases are TGTGCCAGCAGCTTTGCAGGGGTCTCAGGTGGCTACACCTTC. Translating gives CASSFAGVSGGYTF. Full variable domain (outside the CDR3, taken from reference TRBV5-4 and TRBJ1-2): ETGVTQSPTHLIKTRGQQVTLRCSSQSGHNTVSWYQQALGQGPQFIFQYYREEENGRGNFPPRFSGLQFPNYSSELNVNALELDDSALYLCASSFAGVSGGYTFGSGTRLTVV.

CDR3 in DNA: TGTGCCAGTAGTAGCCAGCGGGAGAGCTACAATGAGCAGTTCTTC. This sequence encodes CASSSQRESYNEQFF. This chain joins TRBV19 and TRBJ2-1; 8 nucleotides match TRBD2. Germline V CDR1 and CDR2: LNHDA, SQIVND (reference sequence). Trimming removed 4 bases from V and 3 bases from J; junction bases left unmatched: 5. The CDR3 is 15 amino acids.

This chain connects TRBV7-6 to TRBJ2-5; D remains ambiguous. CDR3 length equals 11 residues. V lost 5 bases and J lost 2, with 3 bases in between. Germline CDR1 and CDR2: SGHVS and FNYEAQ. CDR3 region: CASSPQETQYF. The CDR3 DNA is TGTGCCAGCAGCCCACAAGAGACCCAGTACTTC. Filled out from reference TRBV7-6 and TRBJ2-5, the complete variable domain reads GAGVSQSPRYKVTKRGQDVALRCDPISGHVSLYWYRQALGQGPEFLTYFNYEAQQDKSGLPNDRFSAERPEGSISTLTIQRTEQRDSAMYRCASSPQETQYFGPGTRLLVL.

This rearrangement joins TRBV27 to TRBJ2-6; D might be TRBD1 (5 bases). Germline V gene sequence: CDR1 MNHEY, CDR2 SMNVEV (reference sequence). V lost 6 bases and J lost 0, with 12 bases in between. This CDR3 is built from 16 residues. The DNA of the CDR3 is TGTGCCAGCAGACCAACAGGTCCCTCTGGGGCCAACGTCCTGACTTTC. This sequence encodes CASRPTGPSGANVLTF. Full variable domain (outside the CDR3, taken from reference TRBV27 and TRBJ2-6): EAQVTQNPRYLITVTGKKLTVTCSQNMNHEYMSWYRQDPGLGLRQIYYSMNVEVTDKGDVPEGYKVSRKEKRNFPLILESPSPNQTSLYFCASRPTGPSGANVLTFGAGSRLTVL.

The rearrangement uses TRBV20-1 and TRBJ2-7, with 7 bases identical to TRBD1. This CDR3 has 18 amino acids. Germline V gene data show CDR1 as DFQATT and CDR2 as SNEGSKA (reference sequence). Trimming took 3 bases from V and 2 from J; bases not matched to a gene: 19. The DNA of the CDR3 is TGCAGTGCTAGTCAGGCAGGGGGACGCTCGCCTCGCCCCTACGAGCAGTACTTC. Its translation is CSASQAGGRSPRPYEQYF.

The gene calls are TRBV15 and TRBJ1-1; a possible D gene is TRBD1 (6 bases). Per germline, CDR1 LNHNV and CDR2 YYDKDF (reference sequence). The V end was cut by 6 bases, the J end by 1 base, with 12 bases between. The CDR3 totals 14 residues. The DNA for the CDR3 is TGTGCCACCAGTATCAACAGGGAGAACACTGAAGCTTTCTTT. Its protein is CATSINRENTEAFF.

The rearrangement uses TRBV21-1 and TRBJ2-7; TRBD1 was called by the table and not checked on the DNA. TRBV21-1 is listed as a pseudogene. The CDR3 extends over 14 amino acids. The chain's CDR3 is CASSKEDRGSEQYF. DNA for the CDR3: TGTGCCAGCAGCAAGGAGGACAGGGGAAGCGAGCAGTACTTC.

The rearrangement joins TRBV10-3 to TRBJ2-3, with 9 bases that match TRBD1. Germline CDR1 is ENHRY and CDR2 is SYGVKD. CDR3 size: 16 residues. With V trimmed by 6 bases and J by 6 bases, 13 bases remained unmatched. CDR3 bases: TGTGCCATCAGGAGTCCGGGACAGGGTCTGTCCGATACGCAGTATTTT. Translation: CAIRSPGQGLSDTQYF.

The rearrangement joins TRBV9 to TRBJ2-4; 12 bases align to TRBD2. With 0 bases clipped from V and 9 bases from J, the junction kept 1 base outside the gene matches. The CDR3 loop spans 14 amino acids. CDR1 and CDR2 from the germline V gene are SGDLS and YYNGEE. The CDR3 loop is CASSVGTSGTIQYF. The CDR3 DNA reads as TGTGCCAGCAGCGTAGGGACTAGCGGGACCATTCAGTACTTC.

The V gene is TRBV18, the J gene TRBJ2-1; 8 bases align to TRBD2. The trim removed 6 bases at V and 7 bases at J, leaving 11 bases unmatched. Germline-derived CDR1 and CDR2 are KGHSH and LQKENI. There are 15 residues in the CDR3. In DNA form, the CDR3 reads TGTGCCAGCTCGCGCGCCAGCGGGAGAGTAAATGAGCAGTTCTTC. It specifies CASSRASGRVNEQFF.

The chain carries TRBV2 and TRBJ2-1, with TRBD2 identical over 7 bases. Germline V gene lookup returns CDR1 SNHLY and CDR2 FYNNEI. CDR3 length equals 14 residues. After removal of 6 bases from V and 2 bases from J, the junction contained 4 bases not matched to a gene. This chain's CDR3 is CASSLGRPYNEQFF. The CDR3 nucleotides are TGTGCCAGCAGCCTCGGGAGGCCCTACAATGAGCAGTTCTTC.

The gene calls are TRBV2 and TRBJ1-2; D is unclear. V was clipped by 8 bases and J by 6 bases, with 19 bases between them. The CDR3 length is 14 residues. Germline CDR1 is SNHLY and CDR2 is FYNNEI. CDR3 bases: TGTGCCAGCCGGGTCATGCGCGCGGCAGATGGCTACACCTTC. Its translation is CASRVMRAADGYTF.

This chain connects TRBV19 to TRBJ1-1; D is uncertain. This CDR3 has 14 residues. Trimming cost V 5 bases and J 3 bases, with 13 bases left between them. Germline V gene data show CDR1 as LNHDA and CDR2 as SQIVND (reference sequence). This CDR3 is CASSRSQQDTEAFF. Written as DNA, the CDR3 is TGTGCCAGTAGTCGGTCCCAGCAGGACACTGAAGCTTTCTTT.

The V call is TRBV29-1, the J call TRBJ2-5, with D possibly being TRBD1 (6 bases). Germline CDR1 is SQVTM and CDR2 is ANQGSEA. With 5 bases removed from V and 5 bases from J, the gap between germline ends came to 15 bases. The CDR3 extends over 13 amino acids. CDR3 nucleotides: TGCAGCGTTCACCGGGACATCGGCGAGACCCAGTACTTC. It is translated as CSVHRDIGETQYF.

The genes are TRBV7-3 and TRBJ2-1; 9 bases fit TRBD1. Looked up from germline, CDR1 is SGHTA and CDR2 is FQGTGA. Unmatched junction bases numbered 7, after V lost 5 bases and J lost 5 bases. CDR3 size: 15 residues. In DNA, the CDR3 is TGTGCCAGCAGCCCGGACAGGGGAGCCCACAATGAGCAGTTCTTC. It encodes CASSPDRGAHNEQFF.

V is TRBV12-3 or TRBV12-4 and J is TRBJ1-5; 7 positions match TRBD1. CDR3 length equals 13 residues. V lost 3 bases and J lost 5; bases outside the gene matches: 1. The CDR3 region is CASSFTGDQPQHF. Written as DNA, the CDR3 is TGTGCCAGCAGTTTCACAGGGGATCAGCCCCAGCATTTT.

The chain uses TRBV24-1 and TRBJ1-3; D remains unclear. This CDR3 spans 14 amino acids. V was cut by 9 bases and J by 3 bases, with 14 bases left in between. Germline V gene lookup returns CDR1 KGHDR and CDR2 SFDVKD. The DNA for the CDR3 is TGTGCCACCTCCTCGACTGGTGATGGAAACACCATATATTTT. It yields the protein CATSSTGDGNTIYF.

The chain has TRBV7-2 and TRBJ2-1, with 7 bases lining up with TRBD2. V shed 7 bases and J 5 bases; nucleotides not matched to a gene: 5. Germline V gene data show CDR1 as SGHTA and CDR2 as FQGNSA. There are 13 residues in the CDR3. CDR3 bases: TGTGCCAGCACGCGGGAGAAACACAATGAGCAGTTCTTC. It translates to CASTREKHNEQFF. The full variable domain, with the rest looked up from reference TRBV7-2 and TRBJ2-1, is GAGVSQSPSNKVTEKGKDVELRCDPISGHTALYWYRQSLGQGLEFLIYFQGNSAPDKSGLPSDRFSAERTGGSVSTLTIQRTQQEDSAVYLCASTREKHNEQFFGPGTRLTVL.

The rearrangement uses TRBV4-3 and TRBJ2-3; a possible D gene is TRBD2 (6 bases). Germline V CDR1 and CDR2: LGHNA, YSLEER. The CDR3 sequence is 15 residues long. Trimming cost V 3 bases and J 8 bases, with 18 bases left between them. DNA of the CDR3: TGCGCCAGCAGCCACGGTCCGGGACTGCCTCGTACGCAGTATTTT. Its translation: CASSHGPGLPRTQYF.

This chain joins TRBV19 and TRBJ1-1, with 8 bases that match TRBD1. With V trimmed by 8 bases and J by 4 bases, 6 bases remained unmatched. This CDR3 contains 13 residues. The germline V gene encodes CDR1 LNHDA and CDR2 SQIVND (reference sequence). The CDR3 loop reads CASGQGILTEAFF. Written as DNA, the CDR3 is TGTGCCAGTGGACAGGGAATTCTCACTGAAGCTTTCTTT.

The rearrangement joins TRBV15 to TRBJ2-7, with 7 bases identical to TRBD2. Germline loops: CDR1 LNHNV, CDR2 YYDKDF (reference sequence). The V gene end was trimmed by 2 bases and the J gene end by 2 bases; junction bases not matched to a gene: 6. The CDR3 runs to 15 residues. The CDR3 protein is CATSRWGGITYEQYF. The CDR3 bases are TGTGCCACCAGCAGATGGGGGGGGATCACCTACGAGCAGTACTTC.

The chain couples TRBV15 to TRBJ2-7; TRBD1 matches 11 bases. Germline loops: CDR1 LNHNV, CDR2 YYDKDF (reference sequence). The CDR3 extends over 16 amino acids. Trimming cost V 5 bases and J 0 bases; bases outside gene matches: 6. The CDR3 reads CATSPRTGGTSYEQYF. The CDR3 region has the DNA TGTGCCACCAGCCCCCGGACAGGGGGCACCTCCTACGAGCAGTACTTC. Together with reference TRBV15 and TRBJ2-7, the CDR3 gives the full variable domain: DAMVIQNPRYQVTQFGKPVTLSCSQTLNHNVMYWYQQKSSQAPKLLFHYYDKDFNNEADTPDNFQSRRPNTSFCFLDIRSPGLGDTAMYLCATSPRTGGTSYEQYFGPGTRLTVT.

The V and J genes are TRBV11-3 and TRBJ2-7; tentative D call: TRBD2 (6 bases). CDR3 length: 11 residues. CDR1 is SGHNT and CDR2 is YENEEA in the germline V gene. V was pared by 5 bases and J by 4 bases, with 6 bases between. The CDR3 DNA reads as TGTGCCAGCAGCGGAGGGTACGAGCAGTACTTC. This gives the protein CASSGGYEQYF.

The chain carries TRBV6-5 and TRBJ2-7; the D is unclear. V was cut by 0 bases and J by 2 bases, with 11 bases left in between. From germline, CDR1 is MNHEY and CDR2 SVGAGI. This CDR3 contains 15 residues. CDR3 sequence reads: CASSYSNLGAYEQYF. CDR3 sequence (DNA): TGTGCCAGCAGTTACTCGAATCTCGGAGCCTACGAGCAGTACTTC.

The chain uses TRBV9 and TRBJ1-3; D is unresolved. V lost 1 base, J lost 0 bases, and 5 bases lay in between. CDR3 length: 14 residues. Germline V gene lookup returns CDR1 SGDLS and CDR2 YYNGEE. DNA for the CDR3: TGTGCCAGCAGCGTACAGTTCTCTGGAAACACCATATATTTT. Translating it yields CASSVQFSGNTIYF. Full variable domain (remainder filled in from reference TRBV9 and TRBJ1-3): DSGVTQTPKHLITATGQRVTLRCSPRSGDLSVYWYQQSLDQGLQFLIQYYNGEERAKGNILERFSAQQFPDLHSELNLSSLELGDSALYFCASSVQFSGNTIYFGEGSWLTVV.